This TCR beta chain was sequenced for a study of STAT5B mutations in CD4+ large granular lymphocyte leukemia. General study points: Main leukemic clonotypes were patient-specific, but 20% to 25% appeared at low frequency elsewhere.

This clone was detected only a few times. The antigen is not known. The assay was run at survey level. In the authors' workflow: A productive frequency of 2.59 x 10-5 was the lowest detectable. Profiled with immunoSEQ multiplex PCR; TCRdb holds only in-frame clones, not every one. That table furnishes V, J and clone size, whereas the DNA furnished D and trimming. The sample shows around 33,000 clones, 65% to 80% of them seen only once. This TCR came from a human donor in good health. Source material: CD4+ T cells from blood buffy coats.

CDR3 sequence: CASAPAGTTNQPQHF. The CDR3 nucleotides are TGTGCCAGCGCCCCCGCCGGGACAACAAATCAGCCCCAGCATTTT. The rearrangement links TRBV7-2 to TRBJ1-5, with a tentative D call TRBD1 (6 bases). The ends were cut back, 8 bases at V and 4 bases at J, with 18 bases in the middle. The CDR3 is 15 amino acids. The germline V gene encodes CDR1 SGHTA and CDR2 FQGNSA.